This TCR beta chain appears in the sequencing data of a study of cytomegalovirus exposure and HLA in healthy donors. Whole-study findings and limits: When analyzed later, the rates of TCR association showed variation by HLA locus, with DRB1 the most and HLA-C the fewest.

The CDR3 contains 14 residues. J was trimmed by 2 bases and V by 2 bases; bases with no gene match: 4. Germline V gene data show CDR1 as SGHRS and CDR2 as YFSETQ. The PCR was carried out with 60 Vbeta primers and 13 Jbeta primers. Data came from immunoSEQ multiplex PCR; TCRdb stores just in-frame clones and leaves some out. The table records 130,000 or so clones, roughly 80% of them present only once. A word on this clone: The antigen is not known.

The rearrangement links TRBV5-1 to TRBJ2-7; TRBD1 agrees at 7 bases. The sequencing sample was made of PBMCs. This TCR came from a female donor in good health and CMV-seronegative. The CDR3 sequence: CASSFSTGTYEQYF. The DNA for the CDR3 is TGCGCCAGCAGCTTTTCGACAGGGACCTACGAGCAGTACTTC.